The clone carrying this T cell receptor (beta chain) has only a few counts. The antigen is unknown. TCR beta libraries were made by quantitative 5'-RACE with molecular barcodes. TCRdb used MiXCR to reprocess the 5' RACE reads, holding one entry per CDR3 protein. This sample has about 310,000 distinct CDR3 sequences, with about a fifth found just once. This sample stems from a study of CD8 T cells in ankylosing spondylitis. Notes on the study in general: From matched ankylosing spondylitis synovial fluid, disease-linked clones were reportedly recovered at significantly enriched levels.

The sample comprised blood, either unsorted or a sorted T cell fraction (not recorded which). This sequence was found in a female donor with ankylosing spondylitis or in good health (not recorded which).

The CDR3 reads CASSHRGGRGGYEQYF. CDR3 DNA: TGTGCCAGCAGCCACCGTGGCGGGAGAGGGGGCTACGAGCAGTACTTC. This rearrangement joins TRBV14 to TRBJ2-7, with D perhaps matching TRBD2 (7 bases). This CDR3 has 16 residues. CDR1 SGHDN and CDR2 FVKESK come from the germline V gene. The V and J ends lost 3 bases and 3 bases respectively, with 18 bases between them.